The 29 T cell receptor beta chains below were found in one sample sequenced in a study of cytomegalovirus exposure and HLA in healthy donors. Amplification used 60 Vbeta primers and 13 Jbeta primers. Clones were read by immunoSEQ multiplex PCR, and TCRdb kept only the in-frame ones, dropping some. The listing records tens of thousands of clones. Sequenced sample: PBMCs. All receptors come from a woman in her 40s in good health and CMV-seronegative.

The rearrangement links TRBV4-3 to TRBJ1-2, with no clear D. V was shortened by 3 bases and J by 3 bases, with 14 bases between the two germline ends. The CDR3 length is 15 residues. In germline, CDR1 is LGHNA, CDR2 YSLEER. As DNA, the CDR3 is TGCGCCAGCAGCCAGGCGGTAGACTTGTACTATGGCTACACCTTC. Translation: CASSQAVDLYYGYTF.

The chain links TRBV10-3 to TRBJ1-5, with D maybe TRBD1 (5 bases). V was trimmed by 2 bases and J by 0 bases, leaving 8 bases between them. Per the germline V gene, CDR1 is ENHRY and CDR2 is SYGVKD. This CDR3 has 15 residues. CDR3 sequence: CAISEGGDSNQPQHF. DNA for the CDR3: TGTGCCATCAGTGAGGGGGGGGATAGCAATCAGCCCCAGCATTTT.

This chain joins TRBV4-1 and TRBJ2-7; 9 bases are shared with TRBD2. Trimming at V came to 3 bases and at J to 4 bases, leaving 7 bases not matched to a gene. The CDR3 sequence is 15 residues long. Germline values: CDR1 MGHRA, CDR2 YSYEKL. The CDR3 DNA follows: TGCGCCAGCAGCCACCGTAGCGGGAGTTTGTACGAGCAGTACTTC. Its translation is CASSHRSGSLYEQYF.

The chain employs TRBV30 and TRBJ2-5; TRBD1 agrees at 12 bases. From germline, CDR1 is GTSNPN and CDR2 SVGIG (reference sequence). The CDR3 extends over 16 amino acids. The V and J ends lost 0 bases and 5 bases, in that order; junction bases with no gene match: 7. The CDR3 DNA reads as TGTGCCTGGAGTGTAGGGACAGGGGGCTTTTGGGAGACCCAGTACTTC. As protein: CAWSVGTGGFWETQYF.

The genes are TRBV6-5 and TRBJ1-2; D may be TRBD1 (5 bases). With 5 bases removed from V and 1 base from J, the gap between germline ends came to 8 bases. In germline, CDR1 is MNHEY, CDR2 SVGAGI. The CDR3 loop spans 13 amino acids. Here the CDR3 DNA reads TGTGCCAGCAGTGAACAGGATAACTATGGCTACACCTTC. Its protein product is CASSEQDNYGYTF.

The V call is TRBV18, the J call TRBJ2-1; the match to TRBD2 covers 12 bases. From germline, CDR1 is KGHSH and CDR2 LQKENI. With V trimmed by 3 bases and J by 3 bases, 9 bases remained unmatched. The CDR3 loop spans 18 amino acids. CDR3 nucleotides: TGTGCCAGCTCACCCCCGCTAGCGGGAGGGCCATTCTACAATGAGCAGTTCTTC. Residues: CASSPPLAGGPFYNEQFF.

The J gene is TRBJ2-3, the V gene TRBV5-1, with TRBD2 as a possible D gene (5 bases). Germline V CDR1 and CDR2: SGHRS, YFSETQ. This CDR3 spans 12 amino acids. The V end lost 5 bases, the J end lost 3 bases, and 7 bases lay between the germline ends. The CDR3 sequence: CASRRETDTQYF. In DNA form, the CDR3 reads TGCGCCAGCAGGAGGGAGACAGATACGCAGTATTTT. The entire variable domain, with the rest obtained from reference TRBV5-1 and TRBJ2-3, is as follows: KAGVTQTPRYLIKTRGQQVTLSCSPISGHRSVSWYQQTPGQGLQFLFEYFSETQRNKGNFPGRFSGRQFSNSRSEMNVSTLELGDSALYLCASRRETDTQYFGPGTRLTVL.

The chain employs TRBV15 and TRBJ2-7; TRBD2 matches 7 bases. The CDR3 is 16 amino acids. V lost 3 bases and J lost 3; bases outside the gene matches: 11. Germline assignment: CDR1 LNHNV and CDR2 YYDKDF (reference sequence). The CDR3 loop reads CATSSNPSGIHYEQYF. CDR3 in DNA: TGTGCCACCAGCAGCAACCCCAGCGGGATTCACTACGAGCAGTACTTC.

This chain links TRBV4-2 with TRBJ1-1; 9 bases fit TRBD1. CDR3 length: 17 amino acids. Trimming took 0 bases from V and 4 from J; bases not matched to a gene: 9. Looked up from germline, CDR1 is LGHNA and CDR2 is YNFKEQ. The CDR3 reads CASSQDLRDREFTEAFF. In nucleotides, the CDR3 is TGTGCCAGCAGCCAAGATCTAAGGGACAGGGAATTCACTGAAGCTTTCTTT.

The J gene is TRBJ2-7, the V gene TRBV5-5; 7 bases align to TRBD1. The CDR3 runs 15 residues. The V gene end was trimmed by 3 bases and the J gene end by 6 bases; junction bases not matched to a gene: 12. Germline CDR1 and CDR2: SGHKS and YYEKEE (reference sequence). CDR3 DNA: TGTGCCAGCAGCTCCAGAGGGCAGGGGGATGGCGAGCAGTACTTC. Protein sequence: CASSSRGQGDGEQYF.

V usage is TRBV28 and J usage is TRBJ2-1, with 8 bases lining up with TRBD1. The germline gives CDR1 MDHEN, CDR2 SYDVKM. The trim removed 7 bases at V and 7 bases at J, leaving 6 bases unmatched. The CDR3 is made up of 13 amino acids. DNA for the CDR3: TGTGCCAGCATCCAGGGGGCAAGGAATGAGCAGTTCTTC. This codes for CASIQGARNEQFF.

On this clone: At one of its ends the junction is not consistent with the germline gene, which may arise from a read error. Other DNA sequences of this sample code for an identical CDR3. The chain combines TRBV29-1 with TRBJ1-5; perhaps TRBD1 as D (5 bases). The CDR3 is made up of 15 amino acids. Germline V gene lookup returns CDR1 SQVTM and CDR2 ANQGSEA. CDR3 nucleotides: TGCAGCGCCGCCGGGACTGGTGAAAGCAACCAGCCCCAGCATTTT. Translating it yields CSAAGTGESNQPQHF.

The CDR3: CASSQGQAVYEQYF. Written as DNA, the CDR3 is TGTGCCAGCAGCCAGGGACAGGCGGTCTACGAGCAGTACTTC. The chain employs TRBV7-2 and TRBJ2-7; TRBD1 matches 8 bases. The V segment lost 5 bases and the J segment 3 bases; nucleotides outside the gene matches: 6. Germline CDR1 is SGHTA and CDR2 is FQGNSA. The CDR3 contains 14 residues.

This chain's CDR3 is CASSSGQTNTGELFF. The CDR3, as DNA: TGCGCCAGCAGCTCGGGACAGACGAACACCGGGGAGCTGTTTTTT. This sequence joins TRBV5-1 and TRBJ2-2, with TRBD1 identical over 7 bases. The germline gives CDR1 SGHRS, CDR2 YFSETQ. Germline trimming cut 3 bases from V and 0 bases from J; bases unmatched to any gene: 2. The CDR3 extends over 15 amino acids.

The rearrangement joins TRBV5-4 to TRBJ2-7; TRBD2 might be the D (6 bases). There are 15 residues in the CDR3. Trimming took off 9 bases at V and 4 bases at J, with 23 bases between the two ends. Germline V gene sequence: CDR1 SGHNT, CDR2 YYREEE (reference sequence). The CDR3 here is CATRGGFSNTYEQYF. CDR3 nucleotide sequence: TGTGCCACCAGAGGAGGGTTCAGTAACACGTACGAGCAGTACTTC.

This sequence joins TRBV6-4 and TRBJ2-3; 7 nucleotides agree with TRBD2. The germline gives CDR1 MRHNA, CDR2 SNTAGT. This CDR3 is built from 17 residues. After removal of 5 bases from V and 2 bases from J, the junction contained 13 bases not matched to a gene. The CDR3 coding sequence is TGTGCCAGCAGTCCCCAGGCGGGAGCGGGATTCACAGATACGCAGTATTTT. This gives the protein CASSPQAGAGFTDTQYF.

The rearrangement links TRBV5-1 to TRBJ2-2; 9 bases match TRBD2. The germline V gene encodes CDR1 SGHRS and CDR2 YFSETQ. Losses at the gene ends were 3 bases for V and 3 bases for J; bases not matched to a gene: 18. There are 20 residues in the CDR3. The CDR3 DNA follows: TGCGCCAGCAGCTCGTACTTACTAGCGGGTCGCATCGGAGACACCGGGGAGCTGTTTTTT. Amino acid sequence: CASSSYLLAGRIGDTGELFF. Complete variable domain (other parts from reference TRBV5-1 and TRBJ2-2): KAGVTQTPRYLIKTRGQQVTLSCSPISGHRSVSWYQQTPGQGLQFLFEYFSETQRNKGNFPGRFSGRQFSNSRSEMNVSTLELGDSALYLCASSSYLLAGRIGDTGELFFGEGSRLTVL.

The V and J genes are TRBV7-2 and TRBJ2-3; TRBD2 matches at 16 bases. V gave up 4 bases and J gave up 6 bases; unmatched junction bases: 10. This CDR3 is 18 amino acids long. Germline V gene lookup returns CDR1 SGHTA and CDR2 FQGNSA. CDR3 sequence: CASSSWGLAGGPEDTQYF. The CDR3 DNA sequence: TGTGCCAGCAGCTCATGGGGACTAGCGGGAGGGCCGGAGGATACGCAGTATTTT.

The rearrangement joins TRBV6-5 to TRBJ2-7; 10 nucleotides align to TRBD1. Trimming cost V 8 bases and J 3 bases; bases outside gene matches: 7. In germline, CDR1 is MNHEY, CDR2 SVGAGI. The CDR3 totals 14 residues. The DNA for the CDR3 is TGTGCCAGCCGACCGGGACAGGGGAGCTACGAGCAGTACTTC. It translates to CASRPGQGSYEQYF.

The genes are TRBV4-3 and TRBJ2-1, with D possibly matching TRBD1 (6 bases). The CDR3 length is 14 residues. Germline V gene lookup returns CDR1 LGHNA and CDR2 YSLEER. Trimming took 0 bases from V and 9 from J, leaving 12 bases between them. The CDR3 DNA reads as TGCGCCAGCAGCCAAGAACAGGGCGTGGGTGAGCAGTTCTTC. The encoded protein is CASSQEQGVGEQFF.

The chain carries TRBV6-5 and TRBJ1-1; D unresolved. V dropped 7 bases and J dropped 5 bases, with 11 bases sitting between them. The CDR3 length is 12 residues. Germline V gene data show CDR1 as MNHEY and CDR2 as SVGAGI. CDR3 residues: CASKNTGTEAFF. The CDR3 DNA sequence: TGTGCCAGCAAGAACACGGGGACTGAAGCTTTCTTT.

The chain carries TRBV11-3 and TRBJ2-5; D remains unclear. The CDR3 is 13 amino acids. Germline V lookup: CDR1 SGHNT, CDR2 YENEEA. V shed 0 bases and J shed 2 bases, with 4 bases lying between them. This chain's CDR3 is CASSLEQQETQYF. The DNA for the CDR3 is TGTGCCAGCAGCTTAGAACAGCAAGAGACCCAGTACTTC.

This chain connects TRBV4-1 to TRBJ1-2; TRBD1 aligns across 9 bases. In germline, CDR1 is MGHRA, CDR2 YSYEKL. This CDR3 comprises 12 residues. Trimming at V came to 4 bases and at J to 14 bases, leaving 8 bases not matched to a gene. The CDR3 DNA follows: TGCGCCAGCAGCCCCTTCGGACAGGGGAGGACCTTC. Amino acids: CASSPFGQGRTF.

The chain recombines TRBV5-1 with TRBJ2-1; D may be TRBD2 (6 bases). Trimming removed 0 bases at V and 7 bases at J, with 14 bases between. In germline, CDR1 is SGHRS, CDR2 YFSETQ. The CDR3 length is 15 residues. The CDR3 region is CASSLAGRDGNEQFF. In DNA form, the CDR3 reads TGCGCCAGCAGCTTGGCCGGGCGGGATGGGAATGAGCAGTTCTTC.

About this clone itself: This CDR3 is also generated by other DNA sequences in the sample. This chain connects TRBV20-1 to TRBJ2-2, with D uncertain. CDR1 is DFQATT and CDR2 is SNEGSKA in the germline V gene (reference sequence). The CDR3 loop spans 11 amino acids. Trimming shortened V by 6 bases and J by 5 bases, and 7 bases separated the two germline ends. The CDR3 sequence is CSASITGELFF. The CDR3 nucleotides are TGCAGTGCGAGTATAACCGGGGAGCTGTTTTTT.

The rearrangement joins TRBV27 to TRBJ2-3, with TRBD1 matching over 9 bases. Unmatched junction bases numbered 2, after V lost 6 bases and J lost 4 bases. The CDR3 is made up of 13 amino acids. CDR1 and CDR2 (germline): MNHEY, SMNVEV (reference sequence). Here the CDR3 DNA reads TGTGCCAGCAGAAGGGACAGGGCAGATACGCAGTATTTT. It yields the protein CASRRDRADTQYF.

The chain has TRBV29-1 and TRBJ2-5; weak D call: TRBD1 (5 bases). V gave up 3 bases and J gave up 2 bases, with 13 bases separating them. Per the germline V gene, CDR1 is SQVTM and CDR2 is ANQGSEA. The CDR3 runs to 14 residues. The CDR3 loop reads CSVELGAAQETQYF. The DNA for the CDR3 is TGCAGCGTTGAGCTTGGGGCAGCACAAGAGACCCAGTACTTC.

The rearrangement uses TRBV9 and TRBJ2-1; 13 nucleotides align to TRBD2. CDR3 length equals 19 residues. The V segment lost 3 bases and the J segment 8 bases; nucleotides outside the gene matches: 17. Per germline, CDR1 SGDLS and CDR2 YYNGEE. The CDR3 DNA reads as TGTGCCAGCAGCGCGCTCGGACTAGCGGGAGTAAATATTAACGATGAGCAGTTCTTC. This gives the protein CASSALGLAGVNINDEQFF.

The rearrangement links TRBV29-1 to TRBJ1-2, with a possible D match to TRBD1 (6 bases). Trimming cost V 7 bases and J 6 bases, with 18 bases left between them. Germline V CDR1 and CDR2: SQVTM, ANQGSEA. The CDR3 extends over 13 amino acids. CDR3 residues: CSAIRQEVDGYTF. In DNA form, the CDR3 reads TGCAGCGCCATTCGACAGGAGGTAGATGGCTACACCTTC.